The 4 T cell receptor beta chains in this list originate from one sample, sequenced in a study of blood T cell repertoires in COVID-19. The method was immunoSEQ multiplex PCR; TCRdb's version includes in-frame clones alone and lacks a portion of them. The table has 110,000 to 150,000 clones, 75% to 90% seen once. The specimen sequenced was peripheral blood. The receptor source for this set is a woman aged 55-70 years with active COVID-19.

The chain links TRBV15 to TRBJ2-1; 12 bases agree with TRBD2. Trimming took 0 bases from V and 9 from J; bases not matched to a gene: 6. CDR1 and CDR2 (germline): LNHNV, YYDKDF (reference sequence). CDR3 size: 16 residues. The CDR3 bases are TGTGCCACCAGCAGAGATCGACTAGCGGGAGCCACTGAGCAGTTCTTC. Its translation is CATSRDRLAGATEQFF. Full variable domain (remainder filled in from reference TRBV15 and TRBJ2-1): DAMVIQNPRYQVTQFGKPVTLSCSQTLNHNVMYWYQQKSSQAPKLLFHYYDKDFNNEADTPDNFQSRRPNTSFCFLDIRSPGLGDTAMYLCATSRDRLAGATEQFFGPGTRLTVL.

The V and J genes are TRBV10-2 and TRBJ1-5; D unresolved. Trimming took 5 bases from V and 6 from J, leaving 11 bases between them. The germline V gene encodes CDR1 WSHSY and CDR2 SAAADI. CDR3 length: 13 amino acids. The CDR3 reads CASSLGQAQPQHF. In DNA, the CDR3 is TGCGCCAGCAGTCTGGGCCAAGCTCAGCCCCAGCATTTT.

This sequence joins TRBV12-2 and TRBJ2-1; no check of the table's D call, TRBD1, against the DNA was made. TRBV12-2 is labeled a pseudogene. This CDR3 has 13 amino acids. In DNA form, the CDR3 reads TGTGCAAGTCGCTTAGTAACAGGGAACGAGCAGTTCTTC. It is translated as CASRLVTGNEQFF.

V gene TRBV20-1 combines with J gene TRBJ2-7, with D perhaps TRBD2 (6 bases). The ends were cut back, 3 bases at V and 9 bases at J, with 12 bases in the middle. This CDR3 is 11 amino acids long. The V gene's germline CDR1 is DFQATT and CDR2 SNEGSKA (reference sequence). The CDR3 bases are TGCAGTGCTAGTCCCAGGGACTCGCAGTACTTC. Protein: CSASPRDSQYF.